Listed below are T cell receptor beta chains from one sample, sequenced in a study of blood T cells in healthy people across ages. TCRdb redid the calling of the 5' RACE reads with MiXCR, one entry per CDR3 protein. The sample includes roughly 730,000 distinct CDR3 sequences, around 50% of them seen just once. Sequencing input: blood. The source is a man aged 40-55 years in good health. Each CDR3 is given with its conserved first and last residue. Fields, in order: V gene, D gene, clone size, J gene, CDR3 protein, CDR3 DNA. The D gene is left open where the match is weak. Clone size is not always given. Where it is, it says once, few, many or a class for expanded clones.

V: TRBV6-5
D: NA
size: NA
J: TRBJ2-3
CDR3: CASSFRGMSTDTQYF
DNA: TGTGCCAGCAGTTTCCGGGGGATGAGCACAGATACGCAGTATTTT

V: TRBV4-3
D: NA
size: NA
J: TRBJ2-5
CDR3: CANSQVIFKETQYF
DNA: TGCGCCAACAGCCAAGTAATCTTTAAGGAGACCCAGTACTTC

V: TRBV4-3
D: NA
size: NA
J: TRBJ2-7
CDR3: CASSQGTGALDEQYF
DNA: TGCGCCAGCAGCCAAGGGACGGGAGCCTTGGACGAGCAGTACTTC

V: TRBV5-4
D: NA
size: NA
J: TRBJ2-3
CDR3: CASSPPTSDTQYF
DNA: TGTGCCAGCAGCCCCCCGACGAGCGATACGCAGTATTTT

V: TRBV20-1
D: TRBD1
size: NA
J: TRBJ2-1
CDR3: CSAEPRGLDEQFF
DNA: TGCAGTGCTGAGCCCAGGGGGCTAGATGAGCAGTTCTTC

V: TRBV24-1
D: NA
size: NA
J: TRBJ2-3
CDR3: CATSVGGSATDTQYF
DNA: TGTGCCACCAGCGTTGGGGGGAGTGCCACAGATACGCAGTATTTT

V: TRBV7-8
D: TRBD2
size: NA
J: TRBJ2-1
CDR3: CASSPRLAGVSKAFF
DNA: TGTGCCAGCAGCCCTCGACTAGCGGGAGTGAGTAAGGCGTTCTTC

V: TRBV4-1
D: TRBD1
size: few
J: TRBJ2-7
CDR3: CASSHNPTGGSSYEQYF
DNA: TGCGCCAGCAGCCACAACCCTACAGGGGGAAGCTCCTACGAGCAGTACTTC

V: TRBV6-5
D: TRBD1
size: NA
J: TRBJ2-1
CDR3: CASSYPDRGQNNEQFF
DNA: TGTGCCAGCAGTTATCCCGACAGGGGTCAAAACAATGAGCAGTTCTTC

V: TRBV6-6
D: NA
size: NA
J: TRBJ2-1
CDR3: CASRPGYNEQFF
DNA: TGTGCCAGTCGCCCGGGGTACAATGAGCAGTTCTTC

V: TRBV10-3
D: NA
size: NA
J: TRBJ2-1
CDR3: CAISESADEQFF
DNA: TGTGCCATCAGTGAGTCCGCGGATGAGCAGTTCTTC

V: TRBV27
D: TRBD1
size: NA
J: TRBJ2-7
CDR3: CASSPETGFNEQYF
DNA: TGTGCCAGCAGTCCGGAGACAGGGTTCAACGAGCAGTACTTC

V: TRBV7-2
D: TRBD2
size: few
J: TRBJ2-7
CDR3: CASSLVGLASEQYF
DNA: TGTGCCAGCAGCTTAGTCGGACTAGCGTCCGAGCAGTACTTC

V: TRBV29-1
D: NA
size: NA
J: TRBJ1-3
CDR3: CSVRGTLAGNTIYF
DNA: TGCAGCGTTCGTGGAACGCTCGCTGGAAACACCATATATTTT

V: TRBV29-1
D: TRBD2
size: NA
J: TRBJ2-1
CDR3: CSVEALSGTPTLLFF
DNA: TGCAGCGTTGAAGCTCTTAGCGGGACCCCAACCCTCCTGTTCTTC

V: TRBV29-1
D: NA
size: NA
J: TRBJ1-5
CDR3: CCVGGRGNQPQHF
DNA: TGCTGCGTAGGCGGCAGGGGCAATCAGCCCCAGCATTTT

V: TRBV25-1
D: NA
size: once
J: TRBJ1-1
CDR3: CASSVQANTEAFF
DNA: TGTGCCAGCAGTGTTCAGGCGAACACTGAAGCTTTCTTT

V: TRBV18
D: NA
size: once
J: TRBJ2-5
CDR3: CASSPTGPKETQYF
DNA: TGTGCCAGCTCACCAACAGGGCCCAAAGAGACCCAGTACTTC

V: TRBV20-1
D: TRBD2
size: few
J: TRBJ2-1
CDR3: CSARPLAGSDEQFF
DNA: TGCAGTGCTAGACCACTAGCGGGAAGTGATGAGCAGTTCTTC

V: TRBV25-1
D: TRBD2
size: NA
J: TRBJ2-7
CDR3: CASSGSGSYNEQYF
DNA: TGTGCCAGCAGTGGAAGCGGGAGCTACAATGAGCAGTACTTC

V: TRBV5-4
D: NA
size: NA
J: TRBJ2-1
CDR3: CASSPEGGLADYNEQFF
DNA: TGTGCCAGCAGCCCTGAAGGGGGATTAGCGGATTACAATGAGCAGTTCTTC

V: TRBV6-1
D: TRBD1
size: NA
J: TRBJ2-3
CDR3: CASSDGDSASTDTQYF
DNA: TGTGCCAGCAGTGACGGGGACAGTGCTAGCACAGATACGCAGTATTTT

V: TRBV20-1
D: TRBD1
size: NA
J: TRBJ2-3
CDR3: CSAARDRATDTQYF
DNA: TGCAGTGCTGCTCGGGACAGGGCCACAGATACGCAGTATTTT

V: TRBV7-2
D: NA
size: few
J: TRBJ2-7
CDR3: CASSLWPTTNYEQYF
DNA: TGTGCCAGCAGCTTATGGCCGACAACAAATTACGAGCAGTACTTC

V: TRBV28
D: TRBD2
size: NA
J: TRBJ2-7
CDR3: CASSLMASGAASYNEQYF
DNA: TGTGCCAGCAGTTTGATGGCTAGCGGAGCCGCTTCCTACAATGAGCAGTACTTC

V: TRBV6-2/TRBV6-3
D: NA
size: NA
J: TRBJ2-4
CDR3: CASSTLTRTGENIQYF
DNA: TGTGCCAGCAGTACGCTGACTAGGACCGGCGAAAACATTCAGTACTTC

V: TRBV12-3/TRBV12-4
D: NA
size: once
J: TRBJ2-4
CDR3: CASSTATMVAKNIQYF
DNA: TGTGCCAGCAGTACCGCCACAATGGTAGCCAAAAACATTCAGTACTTC

V: TRBV6-1
D: NA
size: NA
J: TRBJ2-5
CDR3: CASTSLGVSTQYF
DNA: TGTGCCAGCACCAGTTTGGGGGTCTCGACCCAGTACTTC

V: TRBV9
D: NA
size: once
J: TRBJ2-7
CDR3: CASSVDHRVSYEQYF
DNA: TGTGCCAGCAGCGTAGATCACAGGGTCTCCTACGAGCAGTACTTC

V: TRBV5-1
D: NA
size: NA
J: TRBJ2-1
CDR3: CASSQGGRSSYNEQFF
DNA: TGCGCCAGCAGCCAGGGGGGGCGGAGCTCCTACAATGAGCAGTTCTTC

V: TRBV5-1
D: TRBD1
size: NA
J: TRBJ2-1
CDR3: CASSPTGAPGYEQFF
DNA: TGCGCCAGCAGCCCGACAGGGGCCCCAGGCTATGAGCAGTTCTTC

V: TRBV4-1
D: NA
size: NA
J: TRBJ2-7
CDR3: CASSQWDSYEQYF
DNA: TGCGCCAGCAGCCAATGGGATTCCTACGAGCAGTACTTC

V: TRBV7-2
D: TRBD2
size: NA
J: TRBJ2-3
CDR3: CASSPRLAGTDTQYF
DNA: TGTGCCAGCAGCCCGAGACTAGCGGGCACAGATACGCAGTATTTT

V: TRBV28
D: TRBD2
size: few
J: TRBJ2-1
CDR3: CASSLSGGAQFF
DNA: TGTGCCAGCAGTTTGTCGGGAGGGGCGCAGTTCTTC

V: TRBV6-6
D: NA
size: NA
J: TRBJ2-1
CDR3: CASSFQQGREQFF
DNA: TGTGCCAGCAGTTTCCAGCAGGGGCGAGAACAGTTCTTC

V: TRBV27
D: TRBD2
size: NA
J: TRBJ2-1
CDR3: CASKGLGLAVNEQFF
DNA: TGTGCCAGCAAAGGCCTGGGGCTAGCGGTCAATGAGCAGTTCTTC

V: TRBV4-3
D: NA
size: many
J: TRBJ2-7
CDR3: CASSQDDSGLEQYF
DNA: TGCGCCAGCAGCCAAGATGATTCCGGCCTTGAGCAGTACTTC

V: TRBV15
D: NA
size: NA
J: TRBJ1-5
CDR3: CATSPSRLGNQPQHF
DNA: TGTGCCACCAGCCCCTCGAGGTTGGGCAATCAGCCCCAGCATTTT

V: TRBV7-3
D: NA
size: NA
J: TRBJ1-1
CDR3: CASSLSVAGRVNTEAFF
DNA: TGTGCCAGCAGCTTATCGGTGGCAGGGAGGGTTAACACTGAAGCTTTCTTT

V: TRBV7-6
D: NA
size: NA
J: TRBJ2-3
CDR3: CASSNPSGLAGRDTQYF
DNA: TGTGCCAGCAGCAACCCCTCCGGACTGGCAGGGCGGGATACGCAGTATTTT

V: TRBV12-3/TRBV12-4
D: NA
size: NA
J: TRBJ2-2
CDR3: CASSLEPYHTGELFF
DNA: TGTGCCAGCAGTTTGGAGCCCTATCACACCGGGGAGCTGTTTTTT

V: TRBV29-1
D: TRBD1
size: NA
J: TRBJ2-5
CDR3: CSVETGGWETQYF
DNA: TGCAGCGTTGAGACAGGGGGCTGGGAGACCCAGTACTTC

V: TRBV7-2
D: TRBD1
size: once
J: TRBJ1-5
CDR3: CASSSGQGTQPQHF
DNA: TGTGCCAGCAGCTCCGGACAGGGTACTCAGCCCCAGCATTTT

V: TRBV2
D: NA
size: once
J: TRBJ1-2
CDR3: CASSPWGNRNYGYTF
DNA: TGTGCCAGCAGTCCCTGGGGAAACCGTAACTATGGCTACACCTTC

V: TRBV3-1
D: NA
size: NA
J: TRBJ2-4
CDR3: CASSQDRWAIQYF
DNA: TGTGCCAGCAGCCAAGATCGGTGGGCTATTCAGTACTTC

V: TRBV12-3/TRBV12-4
D: NA
size: NA
J: TRBJ1-4
CDR3: CASSLLGLRDEKLFF
DNA: TGTGCCAGCAGTTTATTGGGTTTGAGAGATGAAAAACTGTTTTTT

V: TRBV7-2
D: TRBD2
size: NA
J: TRBJ2-3
CDR3: CASSVDFSGTRTQYF
DNA: TGTGCCAGCAGCGTAGATTTTAGCGGGACACGTACGCAGTATTTT

V: TRBV7-9
D: NA
size: NA
J: TRBJ2-7
CDR3: CASSPVVQTGEQYF
DNA: TGTGCCAGCAGCCCCGTAGTCCAGACCGGTGAGCAGTACTTC

V: TRBV7-2
D: TRBD2
size: few
J: TRBJ2-3
CDR3: CASSSSGTTDTQYF
DNA: TGTGCCAGCAGCTCTAGCGGGACCACAGATACGCAGTATTTT

V: TRBV7-2
D: NA
size: few
J: TRBJ2-6
CDR3: CASRFPGASGANVLTF
DNA: TGTGCCAGTAGATTCCCCGGGGCCTCTGGGGCCAACGTCCTGACTTTC

V: TRBV7-2
D: NA
size: NA
J: TRBJ2-7
CDR3: CASSSLGQPTYEQYF
DNA: TGTGCCAGCAGCTCCCTGGGGCAGCCAACCTACGAGCAGTACTTC